This TCR beta chain was obtained from a study of long-term antiretroviral therapy in people with HIV. Findings of the study overall: Once patients were on ART, diversity went higher but still fell short of transplant donor controls.

Treatment for every participant with HIV took place in the United States. Every specimen held between roughly 0.9-10 million cryopreserved PBMC. These were thawed and washed before DNA extraction. Investigators performed immunoSEQ version v3.0 at survey level. Each sample aimed for about 35,000-50,000 sequenced T-cell genomes. Clones were read by immunoSEQ multiplex PCR, and TCRdb kept only the in-frame ones, dropping some. The sample includes tens of thousands of clones, around 83% seen only once; the top ten take about 4.6%. A remark on this clone: The antigen remains undetermined.

The CDR3 covers 12 residues. Germline CDR1 reads SGHVS; CDR2 reads FNYEAQ. J was trimmed by 12 bases and V by 4 bases; bases with no gene match: 1. This sequence was found in a woman aged 25 to 45 with HIV. Source: unsorted PBMCs, taken roughly 2.9 years before starting antiretroviral therapy. J is TRBJ2-1 and V is TRBV7-6; 12 nucleotides agree with TRBD2. In nucleotides, the CDR3 is TGTGCCAGCAGCTCGACTAGCGGGGGGCAGTTCTTC. Translated: CASSSTSGGQFF.